This T cell receptor beta chain was sequenced for a study of T cell responses to AZD1222 COVID-19 vaccine. Study overall: Second-dose groups at about 4 or about 12 weeks were pooled. Study-level findings and limits: After the peak T cell response, and only then, were repertoires sampled. Regions 160-218 and 743-854 held dominance among vaccine-associated CD4 TCRs, which spanned spike.

Of note for this clone: What it recognizes is unknown.

Method: immunoSEQ multiplex PCR; TCRdb's copy keeps in-frame clones and lacks some. The sample gives tens of thousands of clones, about 78% of which show up once; under 25% is in the top ten. CDR3 size: 15 residues. Germline loops: CDR1 KGHSH, CDR2 LQKENI. V was pared by 6 bases and J by 0 bases, with 12 bases between. The sequencing used peripheral blood, collected on day 0 of AZD1222 vaccination. The chain couples TRBV18 to TRBJ1-3; tentative D call: TRBD1 (5 bases). This clonotype was obtained from an adult in good health. This chain's CDR3 is CASSQQATSGNTIYF. CDR3 nucleotides: TGTGCCAGCTCCCAACAGGCTACCTCTGGAAACACCATATATTTT.